This note documents a single TCR beta chain sequence. The entry originates in a study of radiation and T cells in renal cell carcinoma. Study context: Nephrectomy followed 15 Gy stereotactic body radiation by 4 weeks.

The time point: baseline pretreatment blood. Treatment meaning: 15 Gy SBRT to primary tumor, nephrectomy 4 weeks later. The tumor was a clear cell renal cell carcinoma. Clones were sequenced by immunoSEQ multiplex PCR, and TCRdb holds only the in-frame ones, with some missing. The sample shows 150,000 or so clones, roughly 90% of them seen only once. With V trimmed by 1 base and J by 8 bases, 4 bases remained unmatched. Germline-derived CDR1 and CDR2 are SGHTA and FQGNSA. The CDR3 covers 14 residues. The chain links TRBV7-2 to TRBJ1-4, with 7 bases identical to TRBD1. The TCR sequence derives from a woman between 65 and 79 years old with renal cell carcinoma. The sequencing used blood, collected from a patient whose treatment included radiotherapy and nephrectomy. In DNA form, the CDR3 reads TGTGCCAGCAGCTTAGACAGGGGTTGGGAAAAACTGTTTTTT. It specifies CASSLDRGWEKLFF.